This T cell receptor beta chain was captured in a study of shared clonotypes between healthy human individuals. The study, taken as a whole, reports: Rarefaction analysis demonstrated incomplete sorted-subset sequencing notwithstanding large depth. A small donor pool kept down the genetic and exposure-history diversity that was represented.

This clone was seen just once. Its target is unknown. The data were produced by immunoSEQ multiplex PCR, yet TCRdb's version contains in-frame clones alone and is incomplete. The sample lists approximately 2.4 million clones, almost 96% seen once, with 0.13% in the top ten. CDR1 is MNHEY, CDR2 SMNVEV, per germline (reference sequence). This CDR3 is built from 16 residues. The V and J ends lost 0 bases and 8 bases, in that order; junction bases with no gene match: 4. Sequencing was carried out using naive CD4+ T cells sorted from blood. Described subset: CD45RA+ positively selected. J is TRBJ2-1 and V is TRBV27; 13 bases match TRBD2. The TCR sequence derives from a man between 18 and 35 years old in good health. In DNA form, the CDR3 reads TGTGCCAGCAGTTTATCGGGGACTAGCGGGACTCATGAGCAGTTCTTC. It specifies CASSLSGTSGTHEQFF.